This note documents a single TCR beta chain sequence. What it binds is unknown. As for treatment: approximately nine-day PBMC culture with coronavirus spike peptide pools or control peptides (ViraFEST assay). This sample is part of a study of vaccination and CD4 T cells after COVID-19. The overall study: As control conditions, cultures were given either a CEFX pool serving as positive control, an HIV-1 Nef pool, or no peptide at all.

Researchers used the Oncomine TCR Beta short-read assay to sequence DNA from cultured CD4+ T cells. Cultures of CD4+ T cells served as the source for extracting genomic DNA. TCRdb re-called the PCR reads through MiXCR, storing one row per CDR3 protein. Of about 20,000 distinct CDR3 sequences listed, 50% to 70% were seen once; the top ten hold approximately 9%. The CDR3 length is 13 residues. V gave up 4 bases and J gave up 7 bases, with 11 bases separating them. This clonotype originated in a human donor who had recovered from COVID-19. V usage is TRBV12-3 or TRBV12-4 and J usage is TRBJ1-5, with D maybe TRBD1 (5 bases). The specimen comprised CD4+ T cells from blood, cultured in vitro, sampled after SARS-CoV-2 vaccination. CDR3 sequence reads: CASSWGGRQPQHF. In nucleotides, the CDR3 is TGTGCCAGCAGTTGGGGGGGAAGGCAGCCCCAGCATTTT.